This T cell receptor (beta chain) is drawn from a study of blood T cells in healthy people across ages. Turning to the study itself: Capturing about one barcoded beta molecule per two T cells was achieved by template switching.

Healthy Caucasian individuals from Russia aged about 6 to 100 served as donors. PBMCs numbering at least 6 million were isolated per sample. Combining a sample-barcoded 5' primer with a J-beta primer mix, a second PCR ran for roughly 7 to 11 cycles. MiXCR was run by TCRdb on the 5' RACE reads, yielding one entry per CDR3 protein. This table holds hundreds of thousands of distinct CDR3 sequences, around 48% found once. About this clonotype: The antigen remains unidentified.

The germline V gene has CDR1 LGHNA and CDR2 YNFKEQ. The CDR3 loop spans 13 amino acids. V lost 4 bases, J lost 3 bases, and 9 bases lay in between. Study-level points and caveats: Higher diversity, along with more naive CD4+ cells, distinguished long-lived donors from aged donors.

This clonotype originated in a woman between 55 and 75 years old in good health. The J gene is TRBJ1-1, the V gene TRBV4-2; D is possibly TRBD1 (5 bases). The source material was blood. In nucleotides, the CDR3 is TGTGCCAGCAGCCCTCCGGGGCACACTGAAGCTTTCTTT. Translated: CASSPPGHTEAFF.